This paragraph reports one T cell receptor beta chain. Its target is unknown. TCRdb called the 5' RACE reads again in MiXCR, with one record for every CDR3 protein. The sample gives some 200,000 distinct CDR3 sequences, under 10% of which show up once; 1.5% to 2.5% is in the top ten. This sample was taken from a study of identical twins. CDR1 and CDR2 from the germline V gene are LNHDA and SQIVND (reference sequence). With V trimmed by 4 bases and J by 3 bases, 3 bases remained unmatched. CDR3 length equals 13 residues. Study-wide points: Reduced insertions were recorded for abundant cord blood beta clonotypes, with no such pattern in memory repertoires. Model-predicted out-of-frame TCR alpha sharing fell below observed values in monozygotic twins.

A further study also used this sample, focusing on yellow fever vaccine responses in identical twins.

The origin of this receptor is a woman aged 18 to 35 in good health. This chain connects TRBV19 to TRBJ2-7; the match to TRBD1 covers 7 bases. The sequenced sample was memory (CD45RO+) T cells sorted from blood. CDR3 bases: TGTGCCAGTAGTACACGGACAGGCTACGAGCAGTACTTC. This codes for CASSTRTGYEQYF.